This is a list of T cell receptor beta chains from one sample in a study of CD8+CD57+ T cells in acquired aplastic anemia. TCRdb independently ran MiXCR on the reads; one entry per CDR3 protein. The table records more than 100,000 distinct CDR3 sequences, 41% of them present only once. What was sequenced was sorted CD4+, CD8+, or CD8+CD57+ T cells (not recorded which) from PBMCs. The receptor source for this set is a human donor in good health, serving as a control. CDR3s include the opening cysteine and the closing phenylalanine or tryptophan. A D gene is named only where the DNA matches it firmly. Where a row states a size, it is once, few, many or the class of an expanded clone; other rows omit it.

clone_size j_call d_call v_call cdr3_nt cdr3_aa
NA TRBJ2-7 NA TRBV19 TGTGCCAGTAGTATTGCCGGGACACTCTCCTACGAGCAGTACTTC CASSIAGTLSYEQYF
many TRBJ1-2 NA TRBV4-1 TGCGCCAGCAGCCAAGCGGTGGCAGCTGACTATGGCTACACCTTC CASSQAVAADYGYTF
few TRBJ2-7 TRBD2 TRBV24-1 TGTGCCACCAGTGATGGGACTAGCGGGTACGAGCAGTACTTC CATSDGTSGYEQYF
medium-sized TRBJ1-2 TRBD1 TRBV24-1 TGTGCCACCAGTGAGCGACAGGGGTTTGGCTACACCTTC CATSERQGFGYTF
NA TRBJ1-2 NA TRBV29-1 TGCAGCGTTGTTCCACAGGAAGGTAACTGTGGCTACACCTTC CSVVPQEGNCGYTF
many TRBJ2-7 NA TRBV20-1 TGCAGTGCTAGGGCTAGTCCTATCGACGAGCAGTACTTC CSARASPIDEQYF
NA TRBJ2-3 NA TRBV11-2 TGTGCCAGCAGCTTAGGGGCAGGGCGGACAGATACGCAGTATTTT CASSLGAGRTDTQYF
NA TRBJ1-1 NA TRBV20-1 TGCAGTGCTGGACCACTGAACACTGAAGCTTTCTTT CSAGPLNTEAFF
NA TRBJ2-7 TRBD2 TRBV29-1 TGCAGCGTTTCTAGCGGGGGGGCCCGCTCCTACGAGCAGTACTTC CSVSSGGARSYEQYF
NA TRBJ2-7 NA TRBV5-1 TGCGCCAGGGACCGGGACGGGAAGACCTACGAGCAGTACTTC CARDRDGKTYEQYF
NA TRBJ2-2 NA TRBV25-1 TGTGCCAGCAGCGATACACCGAACACCGGGGAGCTGTTTTTT CASSDTPNTGELFF
many TRBJ1-2 NA TRBV19 TGTGCCACCACGGACAGCCCCTACTATGGCTACACCTTC CATTDSPYYGYTF
many TRBJ1-4 NA TRBV20-1 TGCAGTGCTAGAGGATGGGCGACTAATGAAAAACTGTTTTTT CSARGWATNEKLFF
NA TRBJ1-2 TRBD1 TRBV20-1 TGCAGTGCTAGAGATCCCGACAGGGGGTATGGCTACACCTTC CSARDPDRGYGYTF
many TRBJ2-7 TRBD2 TRBV11-3 TGTGCCAGCAGCTCTAGGACTAGCGGGGGGCCCTACGAGCAGTACTTC CASSSRTSGGPYEQYF
few TRBJ1-2 TRBD1 TRBV10-3 TGTGCCACTGAGGGACAGGGTGACTATGGCTACACCTTC CATEGQGDYGYTF
many TRBJ2-3 NA TRBV5-4 TGTGCCAGCAGCTTTGGGAGGGATACGCAGTATTTT CASSFGRDTQYF
many TRBJ2-2 NA TRBV19 TGTGCCAGTCGGGCGGGGTGGGACACCGGGGAGCTGTTTTTT CASRAGWDTGELFF
few TRBJ1-2 NA TRBV30 TGTGCCTGGAGTGTACAGGGAATGAGTGGCTACACCTTC CAWSVQGMSGYTF
few TRBJ2-1 NA TRBV30 TGTGCCTGGAGTGTACCCTTCCAGCACGGGACGTCCTACAATGAGCAGTTCTTC CAWSVPFQHGTSYNEQFF
few TRBJ2-1 TRBD2 TRBV3-1 TGTGCCAGCAGCTACAGACTAGCGGGGGACAATGAGCAGTTCTTC CASSYRLAGDNEQFF
many TRBJ2-7 NA TRBV18 TGTGCCAGCTCACCACCTAGTAGCGTAGGGTACGAGCAGTACTTC CASSPPSSVGYEQYF
many TRBJ1-1 NA TRBV12-3/TRBV12-4 TGTGCCAGCAGTGAAAGGAAGAACACTGAAGCTTTCTTT CASSERKNTEAFF
NA TRBJ2-3 NA TRBV29-1 TGCAGCGTTGGGTCTGGGGATACGCAGTATTTT CSVGSGDTQYF
many TRBJ1-6 NA TRBV5-1 TGCGCCAGCAGTAGGAGTCAGAATTCACCCCTCCACTTT CASSRSQNSPLHF
many TRBJ1-6 NA TRBV27 TGTGCCAGCAGTTTAGGGCAGGGGAAATCACCCCTCCACTTT CASSLGQGKSPLHF
once TRBJ2-7 TRBD1 TRBV25-1 TGTGCCAGCAGCCCACACTCCGGGACAGGGAATCGCGAGCAGTACTTC CASSPHSGTGNREQYF
NA TRBJ2-1 NA TRBV7-2 TGTGCCAGCAGCCCGGACTCACGTTACGAGCAGTTCTTC CASSPDSRYEQFF
NA TRBJ1-5 NA TRBV27 TGTGCCAGCCTTCGCGGCAGCCCAGAGCAGCCCCAGCATTTT CASLRGSPEQPQHF
NA TRBJ1-4 TRBD1 TRBV7-9 TGTGCCGCGTGGGACAGGGAGGGTGAAAAACTGTTTTTT CAAWDREGEKLFF
once TRBJ1-2 NA TRBV29-1 TGCAGCGTTGAAGACAACTATGGCTACACCTTC CSVEDNYGYTF
NA TRBJ2-1 TRBD2 TRBV6-2/TRBV6-3 TGTGCCAGCAGTTCCATAGCGGGAGCTCTTAACAATGAGCAGTTCTTC CASSSIAGALNNEQFF
many TRBJ1-2 NA TRBV18 TGTGCCAGCTCAAATAGTCGGGAGTATGGCTACACCTTC CASSNSREYGYTF
NA TRBJ2-7 TRBD2 TRBV19 TGTGCCAGTAGTACTGGGACTAGCGCGATCTACGAGCAGTACTTC CASSTGTSAIYEQYF
NA TRBJ2-5 NA TRBV29-1 TGCAGCGTTGTAAACGGGACCCAAGAGACCCAGTACTTC CSVVNGTQETQYF
few TRBJ2-1 NA TRBV27 TGTGCCAGCAGTTCCACGTCCGGGACCCGGTACAATGAGCAGTTCTTC CASSSTSGTRYNEQFF
many TRBJ2-7 TRBD2 TRBV6-5 TGTGCCAGCAGTTCCGGGACTAGCGTCTACGAGCAGTACTTC CASSSGTSVYEQYF
once TRBJ2-1 NA TRBV9 NA CASSVGGGAYNEQSF
many TRBJ2-3 TRBD1 TRBV19 TGTGCCAGTAGTCCGGGACAGGGGTGGGATACGCAGTATTTT CASSPGQGWDTQYF
few TRBJ1-2 TRBD1 TRBV30 TGTGCCTCCCCGGGACAGGGAGTTGATGGCTACACCTTC CASPGQGVDGYTF
NA TRBJ2-5 NA TRBV15 TGTGCCACCAGCAGAGATAGCGAGACCCAGTACTTC CATSRDSETQYF
once TRBJ2-5 NA TRBV3-1 TGTGCCAGCAGCTCTGTTAGGAAGACCCAGTACTTC CASSSVRKTQYF
many TRBJ2-3 NA TRBV5-1 TGCGCCAGCAGCTTCAAACCTAGTGCGACAGATACGCAGTATTTT CASSFKPSATDTQYF
many TRBJ2-1 TRBD1 TRBV29-1 TGCAGCTTACGGACAGGGGGCGCTCAGAATGAGCAGTTCTTC CSLRTGGAQNEQFF
few TRBJ2-1 NA TRBV27 TGTGCCAGCAGTAGCGATATTATAAGCTCCTACAATGAGCAGTTCTTC CASSSDIISSYNEQFF
NA TRBJ1-2 TRBD1 TRBV19 TGTGCCAGTAGTAAGACAGGGAGCTATGGCTACACCTTC CASSKTGSYGYTF
few TRBJ2-7 NA TRBV7-9 TGTGCCAGCAGCTTCGCCGGCGAGCAGTACTTC CASSFAGEQYF
many TRBJ2-1 TRBD2 TRBV12-3/TRBV12-4 TGTGCCAGCAGTTTCCTTGGGACTAGCCGCTACAATGAGCAGTTCTTC CASSFLGTSRYNEQFF
many TRBJ2-3 NA TRBV25-1 TGTGCCAGCAGTGACAGGTCCACAGATACGCAGTATTTT CASSDRSTDTQYF
NA TRBJ2-5 NA TRBV14 TGCGCCAGCAGCCAAGCCCCCGGCAGGGTGGAAGAGACCCAGTACTTC CASSQAPGRVEETQYF
many TRBJ2-1 NA TRBV3-1 TGTGCCAGCAGCCAACGAAACAATGAGCAGTTCTTC CASSQRNNEQFF
NA TRBJ1-1 NA TRBV12-3/TRBV12-4 TGTGCCAGCACCCTGAGTAGTCATGGCACTGAAGCTTTCTTT CASTLSSHGTEAFF
many TRBJ2-7 NA TRBV6-1 TGTGCCAGTTCCCCCTCCAGGCGGTCCTACGAGCAGTACTTC CASSPSRRSYEQYF
NA TRBJ2-7 TRBD1 TRBV25-1 TGTGCCAGCAGTGGCCGACAGGGGACTGTCTACGAGCAGTACTTC CASSGRQGTVYEQYF
many TRBJ2-7 NA TRBV5-1 TGCGCCAGCAGCTTGGACCTTAGCGGATCCTCCTACGAGCAGTACTTC CASSLDLSGSSYEQYF
few TRBJ2-7 NA TRBV25-1 TGTGCCAGCAGTGAATTTGTGACAGACGAGCAGTACTTC CASSEFVTDEQYF
NA TRBJ2-1 TRBD2 TRBV12-3/TRBV12-4 TGTGCCAGCACTCATACTAGCGGGGGGGCCGTCCACAATGAGCAGTTCTTC CASTHTSGGAVHNEQFF
many TRBJ2-5 NA TRBV5-4 TGTGCCAGCAGCTTGGCCGACCAAGAGACCCAGTACTTC CASSLADQETQYF
NA TRBJ1-2 TRBD1 TRBV6-1 TGTGCCAGCAGTGAGACAGGGGTTCATGGCTACACCTTC CASSETGVHGYTF
NA TRBJ2-6 NA TRBV10-3 TGTGCCATCAGTGAATCGCAGGGACCGGGGGCCAACGTCCTGACTTTC CAISESQGPGANVLTF